The T cell receptor beta chain described here comes from a study of blood T cell repertoires in COVID-19. This clone was counted only a few times. This CDR3 contains 16 residues. From germline, CDR1 is SGHTA and CDR2 FQGNSA. Trimming took 0 bases from V and 8 from J; bases not matched to a gene: 10. The repertoire was sequenced with immunoSEQ multiplex PCR; TCRdb's copy has only in-frame clones and lacks some. The table lists about 130,000 clones, 75% to 90% of them singletons. The TCR sequence derives from a human donor in a cohort sampled during active COVID-19. What was sequenced was peripheral blood. V and J are TRBV7-2 and TRBJ1-2; 9 bases line up with TRBD1. This CDR3 is CASSLAFRDREAGYTF. CDR3 sequence (DNA): TGTGCCAGCAGCTTAGCGTTCAGGGACAGGGAGGCGGGCTACACCTTC.